The rows below give T cell receptor beta chains drawn from one sample of a study of OX40 agonist ivuxolimab in advanced cancers. Here immunoSEQ multiplex PCR was the method, and the copy in TCRdb shows in-frame clones only, minus some. Seen here are fewer than 14,000 clones, 65% to 75% observed once, and the top ten hold less than 45%. This material consisted of CD4+ or CD8+ T cells sorted from blood, taken in a trial of the OX40 agonist ivuxolimab. These receptors originate from an adult with an advanced solid tumor such as melanoma, head and neck, liver or kidney cancer. Both conserved end residues are part of each CDR3. A D gene is named only where the DNA matches it firmly. Part of the rows lack a size; the others show once, few, many or a class for expanded clones.

j_call clone_size d_call v_call cdr3_nt cdr3_aa
TRBJ2-7 once NA TRBV4-2 TGTGCCAGCAGCCACTCCCCAGGGGCAGGATACGAGCAGTACTTC CASSHSPGAGYEQYF
TRBJ2-7 NA NA TRBV4-1 TGCGCCAGCAGCCAAGCAGGGAACGGGCCCTACGAGCAGTACTTC CASSQAGNGPYEQYF
TRBJ1-4 NA NA TRBV9 TGTGCCAGCAGCGTAGAGGGGAGTGGTGAAAAACTGTTTTTT CASSVEGSGEKLFF
TRBJ2-7 NA NA TRBV9 TGTGCCAGCAGCGTAGGAGGCTTCTACGAGCAGTACTTC CASSVGGFYEQYF
TRBJ2-3 NA NA TRBV7-2 TGTGCCAGCAGCCCCCGGCGGGGAGGAACAGATACGCAGTATTTT CASSPRRGGTDTQYF
TRBJ1-1 NA TRBD1 TRBV6-5 TGTGCCAGCAGTTACGAGGGGGCGGCCACTGAAGCTTTCTTT CASSYEGAATEAFF
TRBJ1-4 NA NA TRBV15 TGTGCCACCAGCAGAGAATCGGGGGCAACTAATGAAAAACTGTTTTTT CATSRESGATNEKLFF
TRBJ1-5 NA NA TRBV6-5 TGTGCCAGCAGTTACGCAGGAAATAGCAATCAGCCCCAGCATTTT CASSYAGNSNQPQHF
TRBJ1-5 once NA TRBV14 TGTGCCAGCAGCCAGCAGGGCTTCAATCAGCCCCAGCATTTT CASSQQGFNQPQHF
TRBJ1-2 once NA TRBV9 TGTGCCAGCAGCCTCGAAGCCGGGTCCCACTATGGCTACACCTTC CASSLEAGSHYGYTF
TRBJ1-1 NA NA TRBV30 TGTGCCTGGAGTGTAGCAATTCCCACTGAAGCTTTCTTT CAWSVAIPTEAFF
TRBJ1-3 NA NA TRBV18 TGTGCCAGCTCACCTACAGACTCTGGAAACACCATATATTTT CASSPTDSGNTIYF
TRBJ2-7 NA TRBD2 TRBV7-9 TGTGCCAGCAGCTTCGGCCTAGCGGGGAACTCCTACGAGCAGTACTTC CASSFGLAGNSYEQYF
TRBJ2-1 few NA TRBV6-1 TGTGCCAGCAGTGAAAAGGACAACAATGAGCAGTTCTTC CASSEKDNNEQFF
TRBJ2-7 NA NA TRBV6-1 TGTGCCAGCAGTGAAGAGGATAGCGTCTCCTACGAGCAGTACTTC CASSEEDSVSYEQYF
TRBJ1-4 once TRBD1 TRBV2 TGTGCCAGCAAAGTAGGGGGCTATGAAAAACTGTTTTTT CASKVGGYEKLFF
TRBJ2-7 NA TRBD2 TRBV5-5 TGTGCCAGCAGCTTCGACGGACTAGCTGACGAGCAGTACTTC CASSFDGLADEQYF
TRBJ1-4 few NA TRBV28 TGTGCCAGCAGCCACCAAGGATCGGGACACCTTTCCGAAAAACTGTTTTTT CASSHQGSGHLSEKLFF
TRBJ2-1 NA TRBD2 TRBV29-1 TGCAGCGTTGTTCTAGCGGGAGCAGGGAATGAGCAGTTCTTC CSVVLAGAGNEQFF
TRBJ2-1 few TRBD2 TRBV10-3 TGTGCCATCTTAGGGACTAGCTCACCGTGGGAGCAGTTCTTC CAILGTSSPWEQFF
TRBJ2-2 NA NA TRBV12-5 TGTGCTAGTGGTTTGGTAGGTGGGCGCGGCACCGGGGAGCTGTTTTTT CASGLVGGRGTGELFF
TRBJ2-5 NA TRBD2 TRBV12-5 TGTGCTAGTGGTTTGGTATTTGGGGCGGGAGGTCAGGAGACCCAGTACTTC CASGLVFGAGGQETQYF
TRBJ2-7 NA NA TRBV11-2 TGTGCCAGCAGCTTAGGAGGGACCCCCAACAACTACGAGCAGTACTTC CASSLGGTPNNYEQYF
TRBJ2-2 NA NA TRBV21-1 TGTGCCAGCAGCAATGACGCAGGGAATACCGGGGAGCTGTTTTTT CASSNDAGNTGELFF
TRBJ2-2 once TRBD2 TRBV2 TGTGCCAGAGCATTAGCGGGAGGAGCCGGGGAGCTGTTTTTT CARALAGGAGELFF
TRBJ1-5 NA TRBD1 TRBV7-9 TGTGCCAGCAGCTCAACAGGGGGAGGCAATCAGCCCCAGCATTTT CASSSTGGGNQPQHF
TRBJ2-2 NA NA TRBV11-3 TGTGCCAGCACCGCCTACGGGGGCGCGGACACCGGGGAGCTGTTTTTT CASTAYGGADTGELFF
TRBJ2-5 NA TRBD2 TRBV4-3 TGCGCCAGCAGCCCCGATAGCGGGAGGGGAGAGACCCAGTACTTC CASSPDSGRGETQYF
TRBJ2-1 NA TRBD1 TRBV27 TGTGCCAGCACCGTAGACCGGGACAGTCAATACAATGAGCAGTTCTTC CASTVDRDSQYNEQFF
TRBJ1-2 few NA TRBV19 TGTGCCAGTAGTCCGACGACATCGGGCTATGGCTACACCTTC CASSPTTSGYGYTF
TRBJ2-7 NA NA TRBV20-1 TGCAGTGCGTCCCCAACCCACGAGCAGTACTTC CSASPTHEQYF
TRBJ2-1 NA NA TRBV18 TGTGCCAGCGGAGCCACTATCCCAGCAGACTACAATGAGCAGTTCTTC CASGATIPADYNEQFF
TRBJ1-2 NA NA TRBV5-5 TGTGCCAGCAGCTCCTGGACAGCCCTCTATGGCTACACCTTC CASSSWTALYGYTF
TRBJ1-5 medium-sized TRBD1 TRBV28 TGTGCCAGCAGTATTTACAGGGGGGACAATCAGCCCCAGCATTTT CASSIYRGDNQPQHF
TRBJ2-2 NA NA TRBV6-4 TGTGCCAGCAGTGACGAGGGTAATACCGGGGAGCTGTTTTTT CASSDEGNTGELFF
TRBJ2-1 NA NA TRBV10-1 TGCGCCAGCAGTGAGCCAAGAGGACAAGAGCAGTTCTTC CASSEPRGQEQFF
TRBJ1-1 NA TRBD1 TRBV4-2 TGTGCCAGCAGCCAAGACCCCGGGACAGGGGGCCTGGTGACTGAAGCTTTCTTT CASSQDPGTGGLVTEAFF
TRBJ1-3 NA TRBD1 TRBV29-1 TGCAGCGTTGAGGTCAGGGGGCTTGGAAACACCATATATTTT CSVEVRGLGNTIYF